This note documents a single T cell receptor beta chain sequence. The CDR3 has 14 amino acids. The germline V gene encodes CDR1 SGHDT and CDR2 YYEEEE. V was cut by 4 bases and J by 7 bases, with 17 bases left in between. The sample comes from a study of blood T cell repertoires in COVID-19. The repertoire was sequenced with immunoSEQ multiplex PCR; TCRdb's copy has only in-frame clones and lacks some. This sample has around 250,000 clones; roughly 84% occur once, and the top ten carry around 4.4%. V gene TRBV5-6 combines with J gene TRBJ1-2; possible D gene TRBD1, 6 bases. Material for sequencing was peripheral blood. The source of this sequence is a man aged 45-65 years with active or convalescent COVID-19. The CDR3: CASSAVRGATGYTF. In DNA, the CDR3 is TGTGCCAGCAGCGCAGTTCGGGGGGCGACTGGCTACACCTTC.